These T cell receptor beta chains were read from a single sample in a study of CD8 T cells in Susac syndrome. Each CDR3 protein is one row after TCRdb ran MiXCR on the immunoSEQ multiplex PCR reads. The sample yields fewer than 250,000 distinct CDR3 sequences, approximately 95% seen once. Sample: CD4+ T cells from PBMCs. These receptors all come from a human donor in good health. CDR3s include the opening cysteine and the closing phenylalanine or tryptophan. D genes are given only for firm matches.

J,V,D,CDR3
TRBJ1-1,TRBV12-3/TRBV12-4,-,CASSGRAALNTEAFF
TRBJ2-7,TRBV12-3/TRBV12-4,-,CASSPDPGFTEQYF
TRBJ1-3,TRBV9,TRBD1,CASSTLGQGNSGNTIYF
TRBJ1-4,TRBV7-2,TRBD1,CASRPGGSNEKLFF
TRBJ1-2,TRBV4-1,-,CASSHEPGVGAQNYGYTF
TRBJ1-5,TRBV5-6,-,CASSFPGSQHF
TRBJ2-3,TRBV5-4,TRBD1,CASSSQGGLSSTDTQYF
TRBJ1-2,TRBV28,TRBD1,CASSLGGRADYGYTF
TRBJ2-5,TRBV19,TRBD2,CASSSLAGGPALAQETQYF
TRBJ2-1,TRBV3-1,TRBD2,CASSPSGALSSYNEQFF
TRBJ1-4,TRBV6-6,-,CASSSPGGSEKLFF
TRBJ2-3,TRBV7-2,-,CASSRTRNPDTQYF
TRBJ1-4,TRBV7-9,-,CASSLPRTTNEKLFF
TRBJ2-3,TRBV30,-,CASSPTATDTQYF
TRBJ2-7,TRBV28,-,CASSTPWVGPSALHEGQYF
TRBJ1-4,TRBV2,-,CASRDTHASPTNEKLFF
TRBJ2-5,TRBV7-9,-,CASTLDQETQYF
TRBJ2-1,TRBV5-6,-,CASSLTMEQFF
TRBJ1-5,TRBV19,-,CASTSGTMSYSNQPQHF
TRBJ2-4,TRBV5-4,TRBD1,CASSGTQGEGKNIQYF
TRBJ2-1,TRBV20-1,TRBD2,CSALIAGLPLNEQFF
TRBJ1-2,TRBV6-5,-,CASSPDSPVGRGYTF
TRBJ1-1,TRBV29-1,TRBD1,CSVEAWTGGTEAFF
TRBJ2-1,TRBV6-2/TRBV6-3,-,CASSTSSYNEQFF
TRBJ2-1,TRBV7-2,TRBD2,CASSFGGRGGKQFF
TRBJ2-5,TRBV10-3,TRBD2,CAISGGIAGRQETQYF
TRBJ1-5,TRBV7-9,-,CASSLPGPGGQPQHF
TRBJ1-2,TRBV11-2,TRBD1,CASSLVGGGNYGYTF
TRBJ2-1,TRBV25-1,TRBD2,CASSERRWGGNNEQFF